A single sample is the source of the 15 T cell receptor beta chains below, sequenced in a study of CD8+CD57+ T cells in acquired aplastic anemia. Patients sequenced had flow cytometry evidence of CD8+CD57+ cell expansion. The TCR beta profiling, which covered VDJ combination and CDR3 sequence, was carried out using genomic DNA as the template. TCRdb re-derived calls from the reads in MiXCR, one entry per CDR3 protein. The data hold 200,000 or so distinct CDR3 sequences, with less than 75% observed a single time. Sequenced sample: sorted CD4+, CD8+, or CD8+CD57+ T cells (not recorded which) from PBMCs. The receptors stem from a human donor with aplastic anemia.

This chain connects TRBV5-4 to TRBJ1-2; D uncertain. Trimming pared 9 bases from V and 6 bases from J, leaving 18 bases between. The CDR3 is 13 residues long. Germline CDR1 is SGHNT and CDR2 is YYREEE (reference sequence). The CDR3 here is CAIRSSGTDGYTF. The CDR3 DNA is TGTGCCATCCGGTCCAGCGGCACAGATGGCTACACCTTC.

V is TRBV10-3 and J is TRBJ2-3; TRBD2 aligns across 12 bases. The CDR3 totals 15 residues. The germline CDR1 and CDR2 sequences are ENHRY and SYGVKD. V gave up 4 bases and J gave up 6 bases; unmatched junction bases: 5. The CDR3 nucleotides read TGTGCCATCAGTGCACTAGCGGGGGGTGGCGATACGCAGTATTTT. Residues: CAISALAGGGDTQYF.

The chain joins TRBV7-2 to TRBJ1-4; D unclear. The CDR3 runs 15 residues. Trimming removed 1 base at V and 6 bases at J, with 12 bases between. Germline V CDR1 and CDR2: SGHTA, FQGNSA. CDR3 sequence reads: CASSLVGGRDEKLFF. In DNA, the CDR3 is TGTGCCAGCAGCTTAGTCGGCGGACGGGATGAAAAACTGTTTTTT.

This clonotype was found many times. The chain uses TRBV7-8 and TRBJ2-1; tentatively, D is TRBD2 (5 bases). Trimming shortened V by 1 base and J by 14 bases, and 15 bases separated the two germline ends. The germline CDR1 and CDR2 sequences are SGHVS and FQNEAQ. The CDR3 covers 13 residues. CDR3 residues: CASSLGSPGYEFF. The CDR3 nucleotides are TGTGCCAGCAGCTTAGGGTCCCCGGGGTATGAGTTCTTC.

This clonotype was found a few times. This chain joins TRBV13 and TRBJ2-7; no clear D. The CDR3 is 14 amino acids. V dropped 1 base and J dropped 0 bases, with 7 bases sitting between them. CDR1 is PRHDT and CDR2 is FYEKMQ in the germline V gene (reference sequence). The CDR3 DNA follows: TGTGCCAGCAGCTTAGAGGCAGGCTCCTACGAGCAGTACTTC. Its protein product is CASSLEAGSYEQYF.

This clonotype was picked up a small number of times. An end of the junction does not agree with germline; a read error may underlie this. This chain connects TRBV11-2 to TRBJ2-3, with 12 bases aligning to TRBD2. This CDR3 contains 18 residues. In germline, CDR1 is SGHAT, CDR2 FQNNGV. CDR3 sequence (DNA): TGTGCCAGCAGCTCGGGACTAGCGGGCCCATTCGGCACAGATGCGCAGTATTTT. It codes for CASSSGLAGPFGTDAQYF. Using reference TRBV11-2 and TRBJ2-3 for the parts outside the CDR3, the full variable domain is EAGVAQSPRYKIIEKRQSVAFWCNPISGHATLYWYQQILGQGPKLLIQFQNNGVVDDSQLPKDRFSAERLKGVDSTLKIQPAKLEDSAVYLCASSSGLAGPFGTDAQYFGPGTRLTVL.

The sample holds a few counts of this clonotype. DNA for the CDR3: TGTGCCAGCAGGACGACCCTACCCGGTTCACCCCTCCACTTT. This codes for CASRTTLPGSPLHF. The rearrangement joins TRBV7-9 to TRBJ1-6; no reliable D call. V was clipped by 6 bases and J by 9 bases, with 15 bases between them. This CDR3 is 14 amino acids long. CDR1 and CDR2 (germline): SEHNR, FQNEAQ (reference sequence). Together with reference TRBV7-9 and TRBJ1-6, the CDR3 gives the full variable domain: DTGVSQNPRHKITKRGQNVTFRCDPISEHNRLYWYRQTLGQGPEFLTYFQNEAQLEKSRLLSDRFSAERPKGSFSTLEIQRTEQGDSAMYLCASRTTLPGSPLHFGNGTRLTVT.

The CDR3, as DNA: TGTGCCAGTAGTAGGCCCAACAGCAACTATGGCTACACCTTC. It codes for CASSRPNSNYGYTF. The gene calls are TRBV19 and TRBJ1-2, with D uncertain. Germline-derived CDR1 and CDR2 are LNHDA and SQIVND (reference sequence). Trimming removed 4 bases from V and 2 bases from J, with 11 bases in between. This CDR3 contains 14 residues.

The DNA of the CDR3 is TGCGCCAGCAGCTTGAGTGGGACTAGCTCCTACAATGAGCAGTACTTC. It yields the protein CASSLSGTSSYNEQYF. V is TRBV5-1 and J is TRBJ2-5; 9 nucleotides agree with TRBD2. From germline, CDR1 is SGHRS and CDR2 YFSETQ. The V and J ends lost 1 base and 11 bases, in that order; junction bases with no gene match: 15. The length of the CDR3 is 16 residues. The variable domain in full, with the rest retrieved from reference TRBV5-1 and TRBJ2-5, is KAGVTQTPRYLIKTRGQQVTLSCSPISGHRSVSWYQQTPGQGLQFLFEYFSETQRNKGNFPGRFSGRQFSNSRSEMNVSTLELGDSALYLCASSLSGTSSYNEQYFGPGTRLLVL.

The chain employs TRBV20-1 and TRBJ1-4; no firm D call. The germline V gene encodes CDR1 DFQATT and CDR2 SNEGSKA (reference sequence). This CDR3 has 14 residues. V lost 2 bases, J lost 5 bases, and 12 bases lay in between. The CDR3 sequence: CSARPAGRNEKLFF. The CDR3 bases are TGCAGTGCTAGACCAGCCGGACGGAATGAAAAACTGTTTTTT.

The CDR3 bases are TGTGCCAGCAGCAAAGGACAGAACACTGAAGCTTTCTTT. Protein: CASSKGQNTEAFF. The J gene is TRBJ1-1, the V gene TRBV7-3, with D perhaps TRBD1 (5 bases). The ends were cut back, 5 bases at V and 1 base at J, with 8 bases in the middle. The CDR3 consists of 13 residues. Germline CDR1 and CDR2: SGHTA and FQGTGA.

The chain's CDR3 is CASSLGGTNEQYF. DNA for the CDR3: TGTGCCAGCAGCTTGGGGGGGACGAACGAGCAGTACTTC. The chain couples TRBV5-6 to TRBJ2-7; D may correspond to TRBD1 or TRBD2 (5 bases each). This CDR3 spans 13 amino acids. The germline gives CDR1 SGHDT, CDR2 YYEEEE. V lost 0 bases to trimming and J lost 5 bases, with 9 bases between them.

The chain carries TRBV10-3 and TRBJ1-2; possible D gene TRBD1, 5 bases. Trimming shortened V by 2 bases and J by 4 bases, and 8 bases separated the two germline ends. The CDR3 has 13 amino acids. CDR1 ENHRY and CDR2 SYGVKD come from the germline V gene. DNA of the CDR3: TGTGCCATCAGTGAGACCACAGGCTATGGCTACACCTTC. Encoded protein: CAISETTGYGYTF.

Here the CDR3 reads CAIKDRDLRSAEAFF. CDR3 in DNA: TGTGCCATCAAAGATAGGGATTTGAGGTCTGCTGAAGCTTTCTTT. The chain recombines TRBV10-3 with TRBJ1-1; D is uncertain. CDR1 is ENHRY, CDR2 SYGVKD, per germline. The CDR3 has 15 amino acids. V was clipped by 7 bases and J by 6 bases, with 21 bases between them.

The V and J genes are TRBV20-1 and TRBJ1-5; 8 nucleotides line up with TRBD1. The V gene's germline CDR1 is DFQATT and CDR2 SNEGSKA (reference sequence). V dropped 3 bases and J dropped 1; count of bases not matched to a gene: 5. The CDR3 has 15 amino acids. The CDR3 protein is CSARARTGSNQPQHF. The CDR3 region has the DNA TGCAGTGCTAGGGCCAGGACAGGGAGCAATCAGCCCCAGCATTTT.